The source of this T cell receptor (beta chain) is a study of blood T cells in healthy people across ages. Whole-study results and caveats: Donor CMV infection status was unknown, possibly confounding age-related changes in expanded clonotypes.

The germline CDR1 and CDR2 sequences are MNHNY and SVGAGI (reference sequence). Trimming took 5 bases from V and 0 from J, leaving 14 bases between them. This CDR3 region has 15 residues. A sample-barcoded 5' primer and a J-beta primer mix were used in a second PCR of roughly 6 to 11 cycles. Sequencing of every sample gave 2.5 million or more CDR3-containing paired-end reads. One entry per CDR3 protein, called by TCRdb with MiXCR from the 5' RACE reads. The sample holds approximately 1.5 million distinct CDR3 sequences; about 35% are singletons and the top ten take around 11%. This clonotype was counted a few times. Its specificity is not known.

V is TRBV6-6 and J is TRBJ2-7; TRBD2 is a possible D gene (6 bases). Sequencing was carried out using blood. This clonotype originated in a woman in her 30s in good health. The CDR3 reads CASSKTGTSSYEQYF. CDR3 bases: TGTGCCAGCAGTAAAACCGGGACTTCCTCCTACGAGCAGTACTTC.